The next 18 T cell receptor beta chains were all read from a single sample in a study of T cells in Graves' hyperthyroidism and ophthalmopathy. TCR beta CDR3 regions were amplified from RNA transcripts. Primed by the HTBI set, a first-round RT-PCR was run on the TCR CDR3. TCRdb recomputed calls from the multiplex PCR reads with MiXCR, one row per CDR3 protein. Of hundreds of thousands of distinct CDR3 sequences in the sample, more than 14% were seen once. Sequencing was carried out using blood. Source of these receptors: a woman in her forties or fifties with Graves' ophthalmopathy.

This clonotype was seen many times. This rearrangement joins TRBV6-1 to TRBJ1-2; D not resolved. Trimming stripped 2 bases from V and 7 bases from J, with 5 bases between. CDR3 length: 11 amino acids. Germline V CDR1 and CDR2: MNHNS, SASEGT. The CDR3 DNA reads as TGTGCCAGCAGTGAACTTGGTGGCTACACCTTC. Translated, it gives CASSELGGYTF.

This clonotype showed up many times. The J gene is TRBJ2-2, the V gene TRBV11-2; the D is unclear. The CDR3 contains 12 residues. Germline V gene sequence: CDR1 SGHAT, CDR2 FQNNGV. Trimming left V 0 bases short and J 9 bases short, with 5 bases between. The CDR3 DNA is TGTGCCAGCAGCTTAGATATGCGGGAGCTGTTTTTT. This sequence encodes CASSLDMRELFF.

V and J are TRBV25-1 and TRBJ2-6; D is unresolved. CDR3 length: 15 amino acids. V was pared by 5 bases and J by 4 bases, with 12 bases between. The V gene's germline CDR1 is MGHDK and CDR2 SYGVNS. In DNA, the CDR3 is TGTGCCAGCAGTCCCGCCGGCCCAGGGGCCAACGTCCTGACTTTC. Amino acids: CASSPAGPGANVLTF.

This clonotype showed up many times. The chain couples TRBV28 to TRBJ1-1; the D is unclear. CDR1 is MDHEN, CDR2 SYDVKM, per germline. Trimming removed 6 bases at V and 3 bases at J, with 14 bases between. The CDR3 is made up of 14 amino acids. CDR3 loop: CASSVQAVDTEAFF. CDR3 DNA sequence: TGTGCCAGCAGCGTCCAAGCGGTTGACACTGAAGCTTTCTTT.

The chain's CDR3 is CASSQGVTPWDTQYF. In DNA, the CDR3 is TGCGCCAGCAGCCAAGGTGTAACCCCTTGGGATACGCAGTATTTT. The chain joins TRBV4-1 to TRBJ2-3; unclear D gene. Germline values: CDR1 MGHRA, CDR2 YSYEKL. CDR3 size: 15 residues. V was pared by 1 base and J by 6 bases, with 14 bases between.

The gene calls are TRBV6-2 or TRBV6-3 and TRBJ2-2; 10 positions match TRBD2. Trimming removed 5 bases from V and 3 bases from J; junction bases left unmatched: 9. There are 17 residues in the CDR3. Germline CDR1 MNHEY, CDR2 SVGEGT. The CDR3 region has the DNA TGTGCCAGCAGTGAATCCCTAGCGGGAGTTGACACCGGGGAGCTGTTTTTT. As protein: CASSESLAGVDTGELFF.

In its sample, this clonotype was seen many times. CDR3 nucleotides: TGTGCCAGCAGTTTAGGGCCGACAGACACCTACGAGCAGTACTTC. Translating gives CASSLGPTDTYEQYF. The rearrangement joins TRBV28 to TRBJ2-7; D may be TRBD1 (5 bases). The V gene lost 2 bases and the J gene lost 2 bases, with 13 bases spanning the gap. The CDR3 extends over 15 amino acids. CDR1 MDHEN and CDR2 SYDVKM come from the germline V gene.

This clonotype was found a few times. The genes are TRBV9 and TRBJ2-1, with 9 bases that match TRBD2. Germline CDR1 reads SGDLS; CDR2 reads YYNGEE. The V and J ends lost 0 bases and 9 bases, in that order; junction bases with no gene match: 13. This CDR3 is 17 amino acids long. The CDR3 DNA reads TGTGCCAGCAGCGTAGATATGGCTAGCGGGATAATTATTGAGCAGTTCTTC. This codes for CASSVDMASGIIIEQFF.

The V call is TRBV4-3, the J call TRBJ2-1; maybe TRBD2 (5 bases). The germline gives CDR1 LGHNA, CDR2 YSLEER. The length of the CDR3 is 14 residues. Trimming stripped 0 bases from V and 5 bases from J, with 8 bases between. CDR3: CASSQDWRHNEQFF. CDR3 bases: TGCGCCAGCAGCCAAGACTGGAGGCACAATGAGCAGTTCTTC.

There are many counts of this clonotype. The chain links TRBV28 to TRBJ2-7; 8 bases match TRBD1. This CDR3 contains 13 residues. CDR1 is MDHEN and CDR2 is SYDVKM in the germline V gene. Trimming cost V 5 bases and J 7 bases; bases outside gene matches: 7. CDR3 loop: CASSLQGAWEQYF. CDR3 bases: TGTGCCAGCAGTCTCCAGGGGGCTTGGGAGCAGTACTTC.

Many counts were recorded for this clonotype. The rearrangement links TRBV13 to TRBJ2-5, with D possibly called TRBD1 or TRBD2 (6 bases each). The CDR3 spans 15 residues. Trimming left V 5 bases short and J 1 base short, with 14 bases between. Germline V gene data show CDR1 as PRHDT and CDR2 as FYEKMQ (reference sequence). The CDR3 DNA sequence: TGTGCCAGCAGCGAAGGTGGGGGGCTCCAAGAGACCCAGTACTTC. Protein sequence: CASSEGGGLQETQYF.

The J gene is TRBJ1-2, the V gene TRBV5-6, with 7 nucleotides matching TRBD1. The junction had 8 bases not matched to a gene; V was cut back by 4 bases and J by 2 bases. CDR1 and CDR2 (germline): SGHDT, YYEEEE. This CDR3 is built from 15 residues. This CDR3 reads CASSIWDSYNYGYTF. DNA of the CDR3: TGTGCCAGCAGCATATGGGACAGCTACAACTATGGCTACACCTTC.

This clonotype was counted many times. This chain links TRBV7-2 with TRBJ2-7, with 10 bases that match TRBD2. V gave up 5 bases and J gave up 6 bases; unmatched junction bases: 10. Looked up from germline, CDR1 is SGHTA and CDR2 is FQGNSA. There are 15 residues in the CDR3. The chain's CDR3 is CASSSSGLAGVEQYF. Here the CDR3 DNA reads TGTGCCAGCAGCAGTAGTGGTCTAGCGGGAGTCGAGCAGTACTTC.

The sample holds a few counts of this clonotype. This chain joins TRBV7-9 and TRBJ2-2; maybe TRBD1 (6 bases). Germline loops: CDR1 SEHNR, CDR2 FQNEAQ (reference sequence). The CDR3 contains 19 residues. V was clipped by 1 base and J by 0 bases, with 18 bases between them. The CDR3 is CASSLVGQGRHANTGELFF. The CDR3 coding sequence is TGTGCCAGCAGCTTAGTAGGGCAGGGGCGACACGCGAACACCGGGGAGCTGTTTTTT.

This chain joins TRBV3-1 and TRBJ2-7; TRBD2 agrees at 10 bases. This CDR3 comprises 17 residues. Germline trimming cut 1 base from V and 0 bases from J; bases unmatched to any gene: 6. Germline assignment: CDR1 LGHDT and CDR2 YNNKEL (reference sequence). The CDR3 region is CASSQASGGISSYEQYF. In nucleotides, the CDR3 is TGTGCCAGCAGCCAAGCTAGCGGGGGAATAAGCTCCTACGAGCAGTACTTC.

The chain recombines TRBV28 with TRBJ2-2; D uncertain. Deletions cut 6 bases from V and 4 bases from J, with 6 bases between. Germline CDR1 is MDHEN and CDR2 is SYDVKM. The CDR3 spans 12 residues. CDR3 region: CASRWSTGELFF. DNA of the CDR3: TGTGCCAGCAGATGGTCCACCGGGGAGCTGTTTTTT.

The table lists this clonotype with many counts. The gene calls are TRBV2 and TRBJ1-1; D uncertain. The germline V and J ends were trimmed by 5 bases and 7 bases, with 11 bases remaining between them. The CDR3 consists of 12 residues. Germline V CDR1 and CDR2: SNHLY, FYNNEI. This CDR3 is CASSILEVEAFF. CDR3 nucleotides: TGTGCCAGCAGTATCCTTGAGGTTGAAGCTTTCTTT.

The sample holds one count of this clonotype. The rearrangement uses TRBV7-2 and TRBJ2-3, with 15 bases lining up with TRBD2. CDR3 length equals 20 residues. In germline, CDR1 is SGHTA, CDR2 FQGNSA. V lost 3 bases, J lost 1 base, and 11 bases stayed unmatched. Written as DNA, the CDR3 is TGTGCCAGCAGCTTTAGGGGACTAGCGGGAGGTACAACCGGCACAGATACGCAGTATTTT. Translated: CASSFRGLAGGTTGTDTQYF.